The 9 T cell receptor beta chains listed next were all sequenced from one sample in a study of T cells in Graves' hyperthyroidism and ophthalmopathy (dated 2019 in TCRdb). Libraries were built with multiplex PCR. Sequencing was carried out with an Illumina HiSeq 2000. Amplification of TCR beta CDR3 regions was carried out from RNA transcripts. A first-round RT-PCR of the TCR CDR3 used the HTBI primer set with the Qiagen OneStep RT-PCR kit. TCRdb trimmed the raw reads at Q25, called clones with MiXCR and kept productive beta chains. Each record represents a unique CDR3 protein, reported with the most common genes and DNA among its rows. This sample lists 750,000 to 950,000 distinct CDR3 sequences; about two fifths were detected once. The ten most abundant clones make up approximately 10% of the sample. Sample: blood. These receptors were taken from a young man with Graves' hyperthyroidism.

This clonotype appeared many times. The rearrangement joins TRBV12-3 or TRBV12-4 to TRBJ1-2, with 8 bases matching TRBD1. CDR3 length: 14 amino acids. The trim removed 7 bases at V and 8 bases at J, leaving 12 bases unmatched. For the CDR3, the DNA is TGTGCCAGCACCCTCCCCTCAGGGGGCGGGGGCTACACCTTC. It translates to CASTLPSGGGGYTF.

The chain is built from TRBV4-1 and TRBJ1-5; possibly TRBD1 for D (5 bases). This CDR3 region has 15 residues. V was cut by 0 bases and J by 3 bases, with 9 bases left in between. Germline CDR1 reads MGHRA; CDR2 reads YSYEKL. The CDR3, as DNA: TGCGCCAGCAGCCAAGATCCGGACACCAATCAGCCCCAGCATTTT. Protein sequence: CASSQDPDTNQPQHF.

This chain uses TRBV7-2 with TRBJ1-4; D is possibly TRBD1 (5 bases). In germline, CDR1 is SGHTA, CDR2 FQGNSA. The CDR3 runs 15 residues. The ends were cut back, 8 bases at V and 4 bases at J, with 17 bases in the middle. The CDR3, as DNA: TGTGCCAGCTCGGACACTGGAGGTCGTAATGAAAAACTGTTTTTT. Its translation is CASSDTGGRNEKLFF.

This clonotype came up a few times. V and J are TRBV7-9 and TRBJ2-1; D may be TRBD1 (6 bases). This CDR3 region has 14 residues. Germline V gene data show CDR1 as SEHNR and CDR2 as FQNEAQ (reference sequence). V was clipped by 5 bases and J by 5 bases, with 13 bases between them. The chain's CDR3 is CASSLTQGHNEQFF. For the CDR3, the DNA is TGTGCCAGCAGCCTAACCCAGGGGCACAATGAGCAGTTCTTC.

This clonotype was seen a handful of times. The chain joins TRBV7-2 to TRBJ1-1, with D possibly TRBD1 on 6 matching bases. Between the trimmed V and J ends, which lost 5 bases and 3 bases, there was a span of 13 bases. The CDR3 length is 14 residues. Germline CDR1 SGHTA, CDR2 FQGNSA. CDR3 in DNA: TGTGCCAGCAGCCCTCCACAGGGATACACTGAAGCTTTCTTT. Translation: CASSPPQGYTEAFF.

The CDR3 DNA reads as TGTGCCAGCAGCTTGGCCGCCAGCAGTACCTACGAGCAGTACTTC. Its translation: CASSLAASSTYEQYF. The J gene is TRBJ2-7, the V gene TRBV5-6; D gene unclear. Germline CDR1 is SGHDT and CDR2 is YYEEEE. The CDR3 contains 15 residues. The ends were cut back, 0 bases at V and 2 bases at J, with 12 bases in the middle.

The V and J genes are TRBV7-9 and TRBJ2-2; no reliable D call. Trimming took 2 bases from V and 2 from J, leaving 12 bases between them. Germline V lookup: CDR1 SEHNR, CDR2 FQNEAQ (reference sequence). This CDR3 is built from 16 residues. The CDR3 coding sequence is TGTGCCAGCAGCTTACTTGTGACCGCTAACACCGGGGAGCTGTTTTTT. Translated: CASSLLVTANTGELFF.

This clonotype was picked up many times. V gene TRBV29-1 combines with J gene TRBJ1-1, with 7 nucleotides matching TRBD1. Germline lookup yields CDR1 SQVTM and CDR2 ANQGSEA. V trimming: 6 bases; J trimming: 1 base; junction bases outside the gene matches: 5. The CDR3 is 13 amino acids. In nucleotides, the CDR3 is TGCAGCGTCCGACAGGGAGGGAACACTGAAGCTTTCTTT. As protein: CSVRQGGNTEAFF.

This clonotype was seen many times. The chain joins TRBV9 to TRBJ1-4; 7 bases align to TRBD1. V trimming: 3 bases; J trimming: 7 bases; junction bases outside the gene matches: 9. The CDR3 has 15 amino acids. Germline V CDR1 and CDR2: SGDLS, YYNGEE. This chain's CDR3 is CASSASGTASEKLFF. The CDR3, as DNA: TGTGCCAGCAGCGCCTCCGGGACAGCCTCTGAAAAACTGTTTTTT.